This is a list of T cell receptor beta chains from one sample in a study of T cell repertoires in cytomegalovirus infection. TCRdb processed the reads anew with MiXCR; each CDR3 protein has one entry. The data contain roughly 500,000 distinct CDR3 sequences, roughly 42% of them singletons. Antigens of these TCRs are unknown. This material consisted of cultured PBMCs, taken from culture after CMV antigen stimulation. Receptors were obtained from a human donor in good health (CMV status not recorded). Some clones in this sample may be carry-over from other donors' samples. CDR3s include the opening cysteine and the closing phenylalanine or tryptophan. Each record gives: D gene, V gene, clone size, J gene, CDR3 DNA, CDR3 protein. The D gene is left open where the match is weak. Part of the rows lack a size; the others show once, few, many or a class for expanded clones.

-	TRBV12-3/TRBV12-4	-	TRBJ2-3	TGTGCCAGCAGTTTTGATGGGTCAGATACGCAGTATTTT	CASSFDGSDTQYF
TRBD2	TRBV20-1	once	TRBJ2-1	TGCAGTGCTAGAGCCCTAGCGGGGATCTCCTACAATGAGCAGTTCTTC	CSARALAGISYNEQFF
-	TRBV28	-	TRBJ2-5	TGTGCCAGCACCCTCCGGTACCAAGAGACCCAGTACTTC	CASTLRYQETQYF
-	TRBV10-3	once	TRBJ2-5	TGTGCCATCGGCAGTTCAGGAGAGGAGACCCAGTACTTC	CAIGSSGEETQYF
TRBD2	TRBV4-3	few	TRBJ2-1	TGCGCCAGCAGCCCCGGGACTAACAATGAGCAGTTCTTC	CASSPGTNNEQFF
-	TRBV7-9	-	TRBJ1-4	TGTGCCAGCAGCTCAAGATGGAATGAAAAACTGTTTTTT	CASSSRWNEKLFF
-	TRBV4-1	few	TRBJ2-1	TGCGCCAGCAGCCAAGTTGCAGGTTTTCGCAATGAGCAGTTCTTC	CASSQVAGFRNEQFF
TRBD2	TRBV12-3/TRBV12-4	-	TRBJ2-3	TGTGCCAGCAGTTTACGGGGTAGCGGGCGCCCCACAGATACGCAGTATTTT	CASSLRGSGRPTDTQYF
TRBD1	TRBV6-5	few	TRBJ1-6	TGTGCCAGCAGTAGGAAGGACAGGGATTCACCCCTCCACTTT	CASSRKDRDSPLHF
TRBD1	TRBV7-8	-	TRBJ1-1	TGTGCCAGCAGCTTTGGACAGGGGGCTTCGGGGACTGAAGCTTTCTTT	CASSFGQGASGTEAFF
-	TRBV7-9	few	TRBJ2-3	TGTGCCAGCAGCTTAGATGGGGCCTTAGATACGCAGTATTTT	CASSLDGALDTQYF
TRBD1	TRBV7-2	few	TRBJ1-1	TGTGCCAGCAGCTGGGACAGGGGGAACACTGAAGCTTTCTTT	CASSWDRGNTEAFF
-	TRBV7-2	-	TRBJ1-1	TGTGCCAGCAGCTTAATTGGCCTTGGGGGGCGAACTGAAGCTTTCTTT	CASSLIGLGGRTEAFF
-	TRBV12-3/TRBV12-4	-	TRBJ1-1	TGTGCCAGCCGGGTAGGCGCCCATGTACTTGAAGCTTTCTTT	CASRVGAHVLEAFF
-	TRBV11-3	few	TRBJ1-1	TGTGCCAGCAGCTTCGGCATTGGCACTGAAGCTTTCTTT	CASSFGIGTEAFF
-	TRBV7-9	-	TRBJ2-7	TGTGCCAGCAGCCCAGAAGGGGCGTCGTACGAGCAGTACTTC	CASSPEGASYEQYF
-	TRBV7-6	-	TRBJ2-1	TGTGCCAGCAGCTTATTGAGAAACAATGAGCAGTTCTTC	CASSLLRNNEQFF
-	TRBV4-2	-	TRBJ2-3	TGTGCCAGCAGCTTAAGCAGGGCTAGCGCCACAGATACGCAGTATTTT	CASSLSRASATDTQYF
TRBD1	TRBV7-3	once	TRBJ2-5	TGTGCCAGCAGCCTGGCCGGACAGGGCGAAGAGACCCAGTACTTC	CASSLAGQGEETQYF
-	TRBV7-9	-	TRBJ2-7	TGTGCCAGCAGCCCAGTGGCAGGGGCAGCCTACGAGCAGTACTTC	CASSPVAGAAYEQYF
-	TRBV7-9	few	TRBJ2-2	TGTGCCAGCACCCGCCGTGGGACGAACACCGGGGAGCTGTTTTTT	CASTRRGTNTGELFF
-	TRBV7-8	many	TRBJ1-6	TGTGCCAGCAGCTCTCAAAGTGTCGGGTCACCCCTCCACTTT	CASSSQSVGSPLHF
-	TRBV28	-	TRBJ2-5	TGTGCCACCGGGACATCTTGGGAGACCCAGTACTTC	CATGTSWETQYF
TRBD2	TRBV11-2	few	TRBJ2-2	TGTGCCAGCAGCCAATCAGGACTAGCGTACACCGGGGAGCTGTTTTTT	CASSQSGLAYTGELFF
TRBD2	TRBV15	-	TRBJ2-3	TGTGCCACCAGCAGAGATCGAATAGGGCTAGCGGGTGGGGATACGCAGTATTTT	CATSRDRIGLAGGDTQYF
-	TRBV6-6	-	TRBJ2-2	TGTGCCAGCAGAGAGTATTACACCGGGGAGCTGTTTTTT	CASREYYTGELFF
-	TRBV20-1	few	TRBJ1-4	TGCAGTGCTCACATTCCGACTAGAGATGAAAAACTGTTTTTT	CSAHIPTRDEKLFF
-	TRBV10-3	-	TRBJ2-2	TGTGCCATACAGACCGGACAGTCCGCGAACACCCGGGAGCTGTTTTTT	CAIQTGQSANTRELFF
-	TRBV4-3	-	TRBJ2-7	TGCGCCAGCAGCCCCTGGAGCCACTACGAGCAGTACTTC	CASSPWSHYEQYF
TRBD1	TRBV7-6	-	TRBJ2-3	TGTGCCAGCAGCCCTGGACAGGCAAAGGTCACAGATACGCAGTATTTT	CASSPGQAKVTDTQYF
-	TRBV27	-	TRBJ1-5	TGTGCCAGCAGTTTTCTGGGGATGGGGAAGCCCCAGCATTTT	CASSFLGMGKPQHF
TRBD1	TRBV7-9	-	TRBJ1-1	TGTGCCAGCAGGCGACTGACAGGGGGTGGCACTGAAGCTTTCTTT	CASRRLTGGGTEAFF
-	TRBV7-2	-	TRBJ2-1	TGTGCCAGCAGCCAGCAGGGTCACAATGAGCAGTTCTTC	CASSQQGHNEQFF
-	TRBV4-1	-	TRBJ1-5	TGCGCCAGCAGCCTCCGGGACAACAGCAATCAGCCCCAGCATTTT	CASSLRDNSNQPQHF
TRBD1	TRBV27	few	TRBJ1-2	TGTGCCAGCAGTTCTCGGGGACAGGGTTCCAACTATGGCTACACCTTC	CASSSRGQGSNYGYTF
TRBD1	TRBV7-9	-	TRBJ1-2	TGTGCCAGCAGCAATGACAGGGGCGGCTACACCTTC	CASSNDRGGYTF
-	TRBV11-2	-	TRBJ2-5	TGTGCCAGCAGCTTATCGACTACGCCCCAAGAGACCCAGTACTTC	CASSLSTTPQETQYF
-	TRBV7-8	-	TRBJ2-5	TGTGCCAGCAGCTTACGACCTACGGCCCAAGAGACCCAGTACTTC	CASSLRPTAQETQYF
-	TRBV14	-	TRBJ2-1	TGTGCCAGCACTAAAGTGGGGGGCCACTACAATGAGCAGTTCTTC	CASTKVGGHYNEQFF
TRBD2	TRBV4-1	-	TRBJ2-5	TGCGCCAGCAGCCAAGGGGTCGGGACTAAGCAAGAGACCCAGTACTTC	CASSQGVGTKQETQYF
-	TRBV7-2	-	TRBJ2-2	TGTGCCAGCAGCCAAACCCTACTGGGTCGGCAGTTCACCGGGGAGCTGTTTTTT	CASSQTLLGRQFTGELFF
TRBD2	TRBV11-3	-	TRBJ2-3	TGTGCCAGCAGCTTACCCAGTGGGCAGTTGGTAGCGGGAGGCTGTTTAGATACGCAGTATTTT	CASSLPSGQLVAGGCLDTQYF
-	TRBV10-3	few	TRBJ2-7	TGTGCCGTAGACCGGAGCGGCGAGCAGTACTTC	CAVDRSGEQYF
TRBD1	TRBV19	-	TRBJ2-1	TGTGCCAGTAGTCCACTCGACAGGGTGGGATACAATGAGCAGTTCTTC	CASSPLDRVGYNEQFF
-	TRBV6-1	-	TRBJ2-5	TGTGCCAGCAGTGAAGCCCCTAGCCCGGAGACCCAGTACTTC	CASSEAPSPETQYF
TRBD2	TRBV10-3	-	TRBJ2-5	TGTGCCATCAGTGAGTCGCCTAGCGGGGGACAAGAGACCCAGTACTTC	CAISESPSGGQETQYF
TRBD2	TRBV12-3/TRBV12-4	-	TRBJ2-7	TGTGCCAGCAGCCTCCCGGGAGGCTACGAGCAGTACTTC	CASSLPGGYEQYF
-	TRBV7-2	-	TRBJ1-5	TGTGCCAGCAGCCACAGGGATCAGCCCCAGCATTTT	CASSHRDQPQHF
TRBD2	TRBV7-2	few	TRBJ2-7	TGTGCCAGCAGCCTCAGCCTAGCGGGAGGGGGCTACGAGCAGTACTTC	CASSLSLAGGGYEQYF
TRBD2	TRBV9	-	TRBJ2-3	TGTGCCAGCAGCATTGGACTAGGGGACACAGATACGCAGTATTTT	CASSIGLGDTDTQYF
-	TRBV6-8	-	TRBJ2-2	TGTGCCAGCAGTTACTCGACGGGGGACGGGGCCGGGGAGCTGTTTTTT	CASSYSTGDGAGELFF
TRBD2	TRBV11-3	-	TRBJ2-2	TGTGCCAGCAGCCCTCGGACTAGCGGGGACACCGGGGAGCTGTTTTTT	CASSPRTSGDTGELFF